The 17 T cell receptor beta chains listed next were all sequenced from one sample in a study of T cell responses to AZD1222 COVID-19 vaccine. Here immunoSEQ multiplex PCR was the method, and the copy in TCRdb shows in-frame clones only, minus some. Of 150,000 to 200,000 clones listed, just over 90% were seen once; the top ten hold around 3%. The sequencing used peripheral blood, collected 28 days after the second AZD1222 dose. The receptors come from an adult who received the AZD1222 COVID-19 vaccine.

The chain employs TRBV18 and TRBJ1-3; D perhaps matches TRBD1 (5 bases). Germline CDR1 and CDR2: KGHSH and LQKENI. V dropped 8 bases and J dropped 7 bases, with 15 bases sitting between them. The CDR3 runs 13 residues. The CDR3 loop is CASTTGPENTIYF. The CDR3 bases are TGTGCCAGCACGACGGGGCCTGAGAACACCATATATTTT.

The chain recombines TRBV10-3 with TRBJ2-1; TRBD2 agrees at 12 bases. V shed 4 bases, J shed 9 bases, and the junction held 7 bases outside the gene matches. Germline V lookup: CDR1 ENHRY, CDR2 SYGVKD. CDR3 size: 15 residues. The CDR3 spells CAISGTSGISLEQFF. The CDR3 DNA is TGTGCCATCAGTGGGACTAGCGGGATCTCGCTTGAGCAGTTCTTC.

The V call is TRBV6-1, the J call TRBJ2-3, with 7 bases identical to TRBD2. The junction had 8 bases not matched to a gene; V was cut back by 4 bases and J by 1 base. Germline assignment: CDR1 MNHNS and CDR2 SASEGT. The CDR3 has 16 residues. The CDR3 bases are TGTGCCAGCAGTGTTCTTGGGGCGGGGGGCACAGATACGCAGTATTTT. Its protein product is CASSVLGAGGTDTQYF.

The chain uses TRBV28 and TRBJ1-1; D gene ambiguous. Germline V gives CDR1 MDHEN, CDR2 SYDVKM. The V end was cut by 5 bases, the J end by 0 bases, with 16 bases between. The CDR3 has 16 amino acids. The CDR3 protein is CASSPPVLLMNTEAFF. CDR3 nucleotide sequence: TGTGCCAGCAGTCCACCCGTACTCCTTATGAACACTGAAGCTTTCTTT.

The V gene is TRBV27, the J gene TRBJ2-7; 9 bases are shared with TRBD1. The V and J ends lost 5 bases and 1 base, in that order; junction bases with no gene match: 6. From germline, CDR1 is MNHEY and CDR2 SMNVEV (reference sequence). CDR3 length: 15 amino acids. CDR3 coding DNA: TGTGCCAGCAGTAAACCCGGGACAGGGTCCTACGAGCAGTACTTC. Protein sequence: CASSKPGTGSYEQYF.

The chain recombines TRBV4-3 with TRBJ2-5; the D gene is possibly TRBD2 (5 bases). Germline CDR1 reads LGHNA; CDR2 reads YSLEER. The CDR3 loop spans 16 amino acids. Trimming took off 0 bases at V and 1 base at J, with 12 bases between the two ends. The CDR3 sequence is CASSQDFGGSQETQYF. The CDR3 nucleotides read TGCGCCAGCAGCCAAGATTTCGGAGGCAGCCAAGAGACCCAGTACTTC.

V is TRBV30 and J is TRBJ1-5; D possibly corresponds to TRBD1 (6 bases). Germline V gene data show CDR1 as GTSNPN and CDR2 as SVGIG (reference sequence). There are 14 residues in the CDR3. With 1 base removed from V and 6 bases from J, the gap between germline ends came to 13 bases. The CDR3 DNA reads TGTGCCTGGAGTGCAGGGAGGGGGATTCAGCCCCAGCATTTT. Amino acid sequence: CAWSAGRGIQPQHF.

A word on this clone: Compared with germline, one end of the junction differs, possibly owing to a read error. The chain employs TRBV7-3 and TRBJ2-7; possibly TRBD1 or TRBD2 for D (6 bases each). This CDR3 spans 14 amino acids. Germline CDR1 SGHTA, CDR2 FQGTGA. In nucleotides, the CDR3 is TGTGCCAGCAGCCTAACGGGGGCTTGGAACGAGCAGTACTTC. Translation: CASSLTGAWNEQYF.

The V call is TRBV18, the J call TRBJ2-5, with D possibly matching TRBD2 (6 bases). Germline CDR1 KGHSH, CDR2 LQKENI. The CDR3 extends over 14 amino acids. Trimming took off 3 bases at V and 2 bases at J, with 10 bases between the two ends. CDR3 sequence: CASSPQRAQETQYF. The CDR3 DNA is TGTGCCAGCTCACCTCAGCGGGCTCAAGAGACCCAGTACTTC.

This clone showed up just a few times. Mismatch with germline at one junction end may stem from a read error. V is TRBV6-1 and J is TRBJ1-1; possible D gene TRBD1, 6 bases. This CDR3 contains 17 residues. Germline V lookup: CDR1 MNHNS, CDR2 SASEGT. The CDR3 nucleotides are TGTGCCAGCAGTGAACCCTCTGGGGGCAGGGTGAACGCTGAAGCTTTCTTT. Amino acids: CASSEPSGGRVNAEAFF.

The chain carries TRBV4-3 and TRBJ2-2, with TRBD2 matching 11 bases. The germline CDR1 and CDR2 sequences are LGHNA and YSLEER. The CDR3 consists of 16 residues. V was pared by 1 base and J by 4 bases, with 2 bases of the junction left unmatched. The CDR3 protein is CASSQGSGRGTGELFF. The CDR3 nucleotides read TGCGCCAGCAGCCAAGGTAGCGGGAGGGGCACCGGGGAGCTGTTTTTT.

CDR3 nucleotides: TGTGCCAGCAGCCCGCGACTAGGGTTCACTGAAGCTTTCTTT. Translated, it gives CASSPRLGFTEAFF. The V call is TRBV7-8, the J call TRBJ1-1, with unresolved D. Looked up from germline, CDR1 is SGHVS and CDR2 is FQNEAQ. The V end was cut by 5 bases, the J end by 4 bases, with 14 bases between. The CDR3 contains 14 residues. The variable domain in full, with the rest retrieved from reference TRBV7-8 and TRBJ1-1, is GAGVSQSPRYKVAKRGQDVALRCDPISGHVSLFWYQQALGQGPEFLTYFQNEAQLDKSGLPSDRFFAERPEGSVSTLKIQRTQQEDSAVYLCASSPRLGFTEAFFGQGTRLTVV.

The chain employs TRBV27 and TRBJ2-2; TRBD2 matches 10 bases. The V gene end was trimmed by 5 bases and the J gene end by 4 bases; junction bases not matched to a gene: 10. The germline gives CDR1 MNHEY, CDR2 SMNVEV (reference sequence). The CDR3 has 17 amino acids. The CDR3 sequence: CASSAMSSGSSTGELFF. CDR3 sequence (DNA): TGTGCCAGCAGTGCCATGTCTAGCGGGAGTAGCACCGGGGAGCTGTTTTTT.

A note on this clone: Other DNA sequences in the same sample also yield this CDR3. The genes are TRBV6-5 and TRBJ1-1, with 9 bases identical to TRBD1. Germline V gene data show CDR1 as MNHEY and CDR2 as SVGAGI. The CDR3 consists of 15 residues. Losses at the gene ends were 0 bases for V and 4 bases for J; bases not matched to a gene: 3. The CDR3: CASSYSRQGGTEAFF. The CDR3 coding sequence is TGTGCCAGCAGTTACTCCCGACAGGGGGGCACTGAAGCTTTCTTT.

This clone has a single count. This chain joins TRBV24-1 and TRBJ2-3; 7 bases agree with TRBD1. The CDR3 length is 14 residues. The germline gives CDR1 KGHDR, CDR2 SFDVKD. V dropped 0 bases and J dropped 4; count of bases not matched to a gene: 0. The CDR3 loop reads CATSDLGTADTQYF. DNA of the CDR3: TGTGCCACCAGTGATTTGGGGACAGCAGATACGCAGTATTTT.

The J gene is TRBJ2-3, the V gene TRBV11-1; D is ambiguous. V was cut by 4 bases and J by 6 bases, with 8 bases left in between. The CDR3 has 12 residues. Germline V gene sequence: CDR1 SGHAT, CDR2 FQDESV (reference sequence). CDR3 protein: CASSYPSDTQYF. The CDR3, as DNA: TGTGCCAGCAGCTACCCGTCGGATACGCAGTATTTT.

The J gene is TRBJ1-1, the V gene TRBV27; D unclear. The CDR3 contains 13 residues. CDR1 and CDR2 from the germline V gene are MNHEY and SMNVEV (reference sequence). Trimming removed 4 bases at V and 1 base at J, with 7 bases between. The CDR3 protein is CASSYSPNTEAFF. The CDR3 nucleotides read TGTGCCAGCAGTTATAGTCCGAACACTGAAGCTTTCTTT.